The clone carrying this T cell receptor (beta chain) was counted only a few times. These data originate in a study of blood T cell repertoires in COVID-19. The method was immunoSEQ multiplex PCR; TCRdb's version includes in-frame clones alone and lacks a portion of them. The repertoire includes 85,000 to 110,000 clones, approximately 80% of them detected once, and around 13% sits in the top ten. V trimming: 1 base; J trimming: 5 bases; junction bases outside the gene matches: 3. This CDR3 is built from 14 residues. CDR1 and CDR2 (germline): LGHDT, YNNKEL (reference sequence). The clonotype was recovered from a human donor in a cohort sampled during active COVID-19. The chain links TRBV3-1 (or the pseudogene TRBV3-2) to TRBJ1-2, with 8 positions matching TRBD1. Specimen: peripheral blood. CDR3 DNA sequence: TGTGCCAGCAGCCAAGGACAGGGGTGGTATGGCTACACCTTC. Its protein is CASSQGQGWYGYTF.